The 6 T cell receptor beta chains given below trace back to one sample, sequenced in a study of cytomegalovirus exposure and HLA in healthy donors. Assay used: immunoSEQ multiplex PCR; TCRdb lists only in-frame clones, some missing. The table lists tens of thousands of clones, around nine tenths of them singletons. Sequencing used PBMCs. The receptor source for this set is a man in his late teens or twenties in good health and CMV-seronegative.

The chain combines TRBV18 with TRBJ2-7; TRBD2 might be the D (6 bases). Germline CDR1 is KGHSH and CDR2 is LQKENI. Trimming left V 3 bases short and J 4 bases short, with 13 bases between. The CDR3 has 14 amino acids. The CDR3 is CASSPRDFGYEQYF. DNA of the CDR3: TGTGCCAGCTCACCCAGGGACTTCGGGTACGAGCAGTACTTC.

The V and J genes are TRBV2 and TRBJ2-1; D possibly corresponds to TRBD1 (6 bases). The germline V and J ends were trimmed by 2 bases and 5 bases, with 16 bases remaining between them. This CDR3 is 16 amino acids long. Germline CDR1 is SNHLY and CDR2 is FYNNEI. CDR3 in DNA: TGTGCCAGCAGTGAACAGGGGTCGAAGTGGGACAATGAGCAGTTCTTC. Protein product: CASSEQGSKWDNEQFF. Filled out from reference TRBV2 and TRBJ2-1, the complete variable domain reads EPEVTQTPSHQVTQMGQEVILRCVPISNHLYFYWYRQILGQKVEFLVSFYNNEISEKSEIFDDQFSVERPDGSNFTLKIRSTKLEDSAMYFCASSEQGSKWDNEQFFGPGTRLTVL.

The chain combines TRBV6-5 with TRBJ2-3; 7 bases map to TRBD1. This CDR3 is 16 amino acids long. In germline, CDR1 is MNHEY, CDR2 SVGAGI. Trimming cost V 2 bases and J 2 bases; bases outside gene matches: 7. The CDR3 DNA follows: TGTGCCAGCAGTTACAAAACAGGGGAAGTCACAGATACGCAGTATTTT. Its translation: CASSYKTGEVTDTQYF.

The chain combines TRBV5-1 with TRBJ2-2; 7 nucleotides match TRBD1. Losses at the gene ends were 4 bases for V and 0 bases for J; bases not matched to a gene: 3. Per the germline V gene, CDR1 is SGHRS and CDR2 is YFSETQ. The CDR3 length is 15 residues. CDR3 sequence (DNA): TGCGCCAGCAGCCAAGGGACAGCGAACACCGGGGAGCTGTTTTTT. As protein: CASSQGTANTGELFF.

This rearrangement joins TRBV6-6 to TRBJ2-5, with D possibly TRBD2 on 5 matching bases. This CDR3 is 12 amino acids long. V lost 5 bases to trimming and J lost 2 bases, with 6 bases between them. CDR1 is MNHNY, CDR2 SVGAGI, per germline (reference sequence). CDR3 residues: CASSRGQETQYF. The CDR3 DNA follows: TGTGCCAGCAGTCGGGGTCAAGAGACCCAGTACTTC.

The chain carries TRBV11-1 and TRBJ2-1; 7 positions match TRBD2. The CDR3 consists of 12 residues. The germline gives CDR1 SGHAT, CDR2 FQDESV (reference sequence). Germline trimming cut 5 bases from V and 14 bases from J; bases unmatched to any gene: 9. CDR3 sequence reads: CASSLNRREKFF. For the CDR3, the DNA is TGTGCCAGCAGCCTCAATCGGCGGGAGAAGTTCTTC.